The clone carrying this TCR beta chain occurred a few times. The antigen is undetermined. Assay: immunoSEQ multiplex PCR; the TCRdb copy retains only in-frame clones and omits some. The table has tens of thousands of clones, about 85% seen once. The data were taken from a study of OX40 agonist ivuxolimab in advanced cancers. Study summary: The group had a mean age of about 65 years, ranged from 23 to 79, and was 75% to 85% male. Points from the study as a whole: Expanded clones tended on average to be more numerous among CD8+ T cells than CD4+.

The CDR3 length is 12 residues. From germline, CDR1 is SGHTA and CDR2 FQGTGA. V lost 5 bases and J 7 bases, leaving 11 bases between the germline ends. The material was CD4+ or CD8+ T cells sorted from blood, obtained in a trial of the OX40 agonist ivuxolimab. The genes are TRBV7-3 and TRBJ1-1; no reliable D call. The source is an adult with an advanced solid tumor such as melanoma, head and neck, liver or kidney cancer. CDR3 sequence: CASSPRIVEAFF. Here the CDR3 DNA reads TGTGCCAGCAGCCCCAGGATTGTTGAAGCTTTCTTT.